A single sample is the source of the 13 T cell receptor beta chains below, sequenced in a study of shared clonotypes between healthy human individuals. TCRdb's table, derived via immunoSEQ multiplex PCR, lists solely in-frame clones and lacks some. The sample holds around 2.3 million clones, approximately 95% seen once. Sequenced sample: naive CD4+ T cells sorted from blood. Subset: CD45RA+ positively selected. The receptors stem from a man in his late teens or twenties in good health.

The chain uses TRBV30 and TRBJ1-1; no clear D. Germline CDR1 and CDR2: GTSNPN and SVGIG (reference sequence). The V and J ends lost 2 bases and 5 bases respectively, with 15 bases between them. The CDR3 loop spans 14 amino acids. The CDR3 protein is CAWSWRTLGTEAFF. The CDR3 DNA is TGTGCCTGGAGTTGGCGGACCCTCGGGACTGAAGCTTTCTTT. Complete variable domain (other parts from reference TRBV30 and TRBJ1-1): SQTIHQWPATLVQPVGSPLSLECTVEGTSNPNLYWYRQAAGRGLQLLFYSVGIGQISSEVPQNLSASRPQDRQFILSSKKLLLSDSGFYLCAWSWRTLGTEAFFGQGTRLTVV.

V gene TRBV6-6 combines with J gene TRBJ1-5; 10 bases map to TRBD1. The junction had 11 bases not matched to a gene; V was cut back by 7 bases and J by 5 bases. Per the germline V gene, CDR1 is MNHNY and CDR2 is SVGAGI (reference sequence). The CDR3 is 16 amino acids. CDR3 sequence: CASTHLRTGGDQPQHF. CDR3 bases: TGTGCCAGCACTCATTTGAGGACAGGGGGAGATCAGCCCCAGCATTTT.

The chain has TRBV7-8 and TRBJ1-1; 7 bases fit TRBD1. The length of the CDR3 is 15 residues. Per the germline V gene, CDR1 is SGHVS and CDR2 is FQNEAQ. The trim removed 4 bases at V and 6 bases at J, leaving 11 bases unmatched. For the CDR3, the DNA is TGTGCCAGCAGCTCCCTGACAGGGATACGTGCTGAAGCTTTCTTT. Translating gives CASSSLTGIRAEAFF.

DNA of the CDR3: TGCGCCAGCAGCTTGGTCAACGGGGGGAGCACTGAAGCTTTCTTT. It codes for CASSLVNGGSTEAFF. The gene calls are TRBV5-1 and TRBJ1-1; possibly TRBD1 for D (5 bases). Per the germline V gene, CDR1 is SGHRS and CDR2 is YFSETQ. The CDR3 length is 15 residues. Deletions cut 0 bases from V and 4 bases from J, with 13 bases between.

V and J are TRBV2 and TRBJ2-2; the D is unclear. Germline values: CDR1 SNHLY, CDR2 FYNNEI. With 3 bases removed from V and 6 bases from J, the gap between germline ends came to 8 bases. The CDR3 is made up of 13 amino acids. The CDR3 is CASSESTSGELFF. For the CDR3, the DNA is TGTGCCAGCAGTGAGTCAACTTCCGGGGAGCTGTTTTTT.

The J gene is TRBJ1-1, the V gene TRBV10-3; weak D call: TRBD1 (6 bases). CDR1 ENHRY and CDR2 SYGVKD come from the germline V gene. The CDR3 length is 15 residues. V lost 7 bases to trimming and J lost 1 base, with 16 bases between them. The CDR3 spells CAINERGATNTEAFF. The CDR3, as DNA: TGTGCCATCAACGAACGGGGGGCGACGAACACTGAAGCTTTCTTT.

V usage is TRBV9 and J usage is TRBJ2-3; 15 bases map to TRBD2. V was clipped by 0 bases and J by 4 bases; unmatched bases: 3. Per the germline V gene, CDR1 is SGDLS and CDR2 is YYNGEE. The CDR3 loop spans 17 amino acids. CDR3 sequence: CASSVGTSGRAADTQYF. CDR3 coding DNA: TGTGCCAGCAGCGTAGGGACTAGCGGGAGGGCCGCAGATACGCAGTATTTT.

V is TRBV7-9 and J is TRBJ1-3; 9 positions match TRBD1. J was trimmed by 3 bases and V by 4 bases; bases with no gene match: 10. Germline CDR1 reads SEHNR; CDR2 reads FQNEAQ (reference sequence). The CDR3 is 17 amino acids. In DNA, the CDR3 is TGTGCCAGCAGCTCCCCAGGACAGGGGTTAGGTGGAAACACCATATATTTT. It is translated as CASSSPGQGLGGNTIYF.

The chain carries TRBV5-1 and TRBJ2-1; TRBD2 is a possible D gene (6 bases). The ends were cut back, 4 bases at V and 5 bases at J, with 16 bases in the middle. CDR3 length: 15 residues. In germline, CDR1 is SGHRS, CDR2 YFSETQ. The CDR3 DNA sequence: TGCGCCAGCAGCGAGCTAGCGCAGGACGACAATGAGCAGTTCTTC. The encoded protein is CASSELAQDDNEQFF. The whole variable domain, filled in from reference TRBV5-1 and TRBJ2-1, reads KAGVTQTPRYLIKTRGQQVTLSCSPISGHRSVSWYQQTPGQGLQFLFEYFSETQRNKGNFPGRFSGRQFSNSRSEMNVSTLELGDSALYLCASSELAQDDNEQFFGPGTRLTVL.

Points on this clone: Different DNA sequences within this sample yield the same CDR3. The CDR3 loop is CAWTITDTQYF. CDR3 DNA sequence: TGTGCCTGGACAATAACAGATACGCAGTATTTT. The chain is built from TRBV30 and TRBJ2-3; D gene ambiguous. Between the trimmed V and J ends, which lost 4 bases and 3 bases, there was a span of 5 bases. CDR3 length: 11 residues. CDR1 is GTSNPN, CDR2 SVGIG, per germline (reference sequence).

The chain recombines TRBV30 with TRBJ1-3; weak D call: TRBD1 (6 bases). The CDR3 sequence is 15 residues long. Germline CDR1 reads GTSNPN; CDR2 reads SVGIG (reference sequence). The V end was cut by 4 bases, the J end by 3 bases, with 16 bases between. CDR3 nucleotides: TGTGCCTGGAACATTGGGGGCTTCGGTGGAAACACCATATATTTT. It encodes CAWNIGGFGGNTIYF.

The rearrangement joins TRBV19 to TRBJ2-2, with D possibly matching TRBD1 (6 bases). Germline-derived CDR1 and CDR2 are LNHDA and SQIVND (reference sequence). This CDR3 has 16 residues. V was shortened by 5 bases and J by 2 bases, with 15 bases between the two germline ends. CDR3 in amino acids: CASSLQGRGNTGELFF. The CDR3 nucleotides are TGTGCCAGTAGTCTACAGGGCCGGGGAAACACCGGGGAGCTGTTTTTT.

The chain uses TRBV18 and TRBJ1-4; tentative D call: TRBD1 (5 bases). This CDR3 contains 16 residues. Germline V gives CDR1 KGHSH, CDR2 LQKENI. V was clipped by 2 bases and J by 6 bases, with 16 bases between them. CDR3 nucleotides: TGTGCCAGCTCACCAGGTACAGGCCGTGGGGATGAAAAACTGTTTTTT. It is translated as CASSPGTGRGDEKLFF.